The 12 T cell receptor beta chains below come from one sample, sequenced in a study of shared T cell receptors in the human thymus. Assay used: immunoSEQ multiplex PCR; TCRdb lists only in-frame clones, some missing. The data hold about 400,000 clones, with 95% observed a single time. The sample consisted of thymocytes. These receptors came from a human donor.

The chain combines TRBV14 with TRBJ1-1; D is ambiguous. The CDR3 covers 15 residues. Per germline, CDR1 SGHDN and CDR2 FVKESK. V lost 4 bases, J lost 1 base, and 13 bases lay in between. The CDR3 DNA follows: TGTGCCAGCAGCCTAGAAGGACGTGGGAACACTGAAGCTTTCTTT. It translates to CASSLEGRGNTEAFF. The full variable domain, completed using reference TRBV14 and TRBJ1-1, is EAGVTQFPSHSVIEKGQTVTLRCDPISGHDNLYWYRRVMGKEIKFLLHFVKESKQDESGMPNNRFLAERTGGTYSTLKVQPAELEDSGVYFCASSLEGRGNTEAFFGQGTRLTVV.

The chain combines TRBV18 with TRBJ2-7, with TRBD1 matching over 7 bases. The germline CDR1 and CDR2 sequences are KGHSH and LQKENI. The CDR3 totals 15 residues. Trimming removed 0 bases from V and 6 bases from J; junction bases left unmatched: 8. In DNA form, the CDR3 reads TGTGCCAGCTCACCACCACAGGGGAGAACGGGCGAGCAGTACTTC. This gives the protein CASSPPQGRTGEQYF.

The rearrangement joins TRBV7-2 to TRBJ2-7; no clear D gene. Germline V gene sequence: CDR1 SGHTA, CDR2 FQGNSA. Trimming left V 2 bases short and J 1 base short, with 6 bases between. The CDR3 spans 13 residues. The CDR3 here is CASSLSESYEQYF. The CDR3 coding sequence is TGTGCCAGCAGCTTATCAGAGTCCTACGAGCAGTACTTC. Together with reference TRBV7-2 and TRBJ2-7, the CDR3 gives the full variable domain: GAGVSQSPSNKVTEKGKDVELRCDPISGHTALYWYRQSLGQGLEFLIYFQGNSAPDKSGLPSDRFSAERTGGSVSTLTIQRTQQEDSAVYLCASSLSESYEQYFGPGTRLTVT.

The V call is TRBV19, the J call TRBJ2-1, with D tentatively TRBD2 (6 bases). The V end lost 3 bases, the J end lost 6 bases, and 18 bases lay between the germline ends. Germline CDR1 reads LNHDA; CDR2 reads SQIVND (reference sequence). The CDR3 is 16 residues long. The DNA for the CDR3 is TGTGCCAGTAGTATCAGAGTGGCTAGCGACCCCAATGAGCAGTTCTTC. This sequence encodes CASSIRVASDPNEQFF.

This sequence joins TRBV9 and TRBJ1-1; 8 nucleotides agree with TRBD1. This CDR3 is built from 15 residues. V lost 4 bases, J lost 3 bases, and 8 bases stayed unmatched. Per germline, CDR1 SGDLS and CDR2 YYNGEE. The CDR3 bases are TGTGCCAGCAGCCCTCGGACAGGGAAGGACACTGAAGCTTTCTTT. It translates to CASSPRTGKDTEAFF. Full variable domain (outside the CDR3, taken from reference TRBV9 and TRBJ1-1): DSGVTQTPKHLITATGQRVTLRCSPRSGDLSVYWYQQSLDQGLQFLIQYYNGEERAKGNILERFSAQQFPDLHSELNLSSLELGDSALYFCASSPRTGKDTEAFFGQGTRLTVV.

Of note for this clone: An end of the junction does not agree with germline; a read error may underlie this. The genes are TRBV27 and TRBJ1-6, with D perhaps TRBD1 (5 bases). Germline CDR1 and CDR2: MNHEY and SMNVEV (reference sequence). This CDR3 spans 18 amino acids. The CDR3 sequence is CASSVTGTASSYDSPLHF. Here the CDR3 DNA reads TGTGCCAGCAGTGTTACCGGGACGGCAAGCTCCTATGATTCACCCCTCCACTTT.

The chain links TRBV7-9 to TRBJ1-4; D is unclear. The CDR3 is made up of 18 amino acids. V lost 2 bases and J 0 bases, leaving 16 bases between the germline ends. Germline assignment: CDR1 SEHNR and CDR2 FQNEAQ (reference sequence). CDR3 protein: CASSLYLNGIATNEKLFF. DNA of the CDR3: TGTGCCAGCAGCTTATACTTGAACGGGATTGCAACTAATGAAAAACTGTTTTTT.

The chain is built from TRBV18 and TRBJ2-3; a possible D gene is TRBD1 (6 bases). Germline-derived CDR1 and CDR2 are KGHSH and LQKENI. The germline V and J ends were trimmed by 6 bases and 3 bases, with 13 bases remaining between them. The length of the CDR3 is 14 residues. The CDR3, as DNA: TGTGCCAGCTCTTGGACAGATGGGACAGATACGCAGTATTTT. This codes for CASSWTDGTDTQYF.

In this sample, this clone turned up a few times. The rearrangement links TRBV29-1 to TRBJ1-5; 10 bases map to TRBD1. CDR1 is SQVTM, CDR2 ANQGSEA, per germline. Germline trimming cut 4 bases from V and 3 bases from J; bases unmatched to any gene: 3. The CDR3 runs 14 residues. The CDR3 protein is CSVGDRGHNQPQHF. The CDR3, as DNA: TGCAGCGTTGGGGACAGGGGTCACAATCAGCCCCAGCATTTT. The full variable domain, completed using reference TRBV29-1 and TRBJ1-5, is SAVISQKPSRDICQRGTSLTIQCQVDSQVTMMFWYRQQPGQSLTLIATANQGSEATYESGFVIDKFPISRPNLTFSTLTVSNMSPEDSSIYLCSVGDRGHNQPQHFGDGTRLSIL.

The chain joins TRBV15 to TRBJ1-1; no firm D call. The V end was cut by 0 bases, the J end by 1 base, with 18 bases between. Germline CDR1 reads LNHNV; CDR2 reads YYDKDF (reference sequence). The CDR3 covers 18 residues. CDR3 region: CATSRDNGRERWNTEAFF. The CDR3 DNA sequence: TGTGCCACCAGCAGAGATAACGGGAGGGAGAGGTGGAACACTGAAGCTTTCTTT.

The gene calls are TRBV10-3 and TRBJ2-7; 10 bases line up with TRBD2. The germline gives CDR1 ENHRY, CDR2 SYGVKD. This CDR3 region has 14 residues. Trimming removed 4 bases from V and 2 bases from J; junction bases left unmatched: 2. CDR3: CAISGTSGTYEQYF. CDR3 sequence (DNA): TGTGCCATCAGTGGGACTAGCGGAACCTACGAGCAGTACTTC.

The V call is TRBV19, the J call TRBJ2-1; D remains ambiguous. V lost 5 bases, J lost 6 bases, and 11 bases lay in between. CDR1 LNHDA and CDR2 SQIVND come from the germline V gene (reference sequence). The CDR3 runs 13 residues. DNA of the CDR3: TGTGCCAGTAGTCCCGACTGGAGCAATGAGCAGTTCTTC. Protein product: CASSPDWSNEQFF.